This T cell receptor (beta chain) was profiled in a study of T cells in Graves' hyperthyroidism and ophthalmopathy. Researchers barred patients who had uncontrolled infection, other autoimmune disease, pregnancy or lactation. The diagnostic basis comprised clinical symptoms, serum thyroxine and TRAb, thyroid ultrasound and orbital computed tomography. About this clonotype: One junction end disagrees with the germline gene, perhaps due to a read error.

Amplified TCR beta CDR3 regions came from RNA transcripts. The HTBI primer set served for first-round RT-PCR of the TCR CDR3. TCRdb independently ran MiXCR on the multiplex PCR reads; one entry per CDR3 protein. The sample yields 250,000 to 300,000 distinct CDR3 sequences, around 15% seen once. The sequence was obtained from an older woman with Graves' ophthalmopathy. The source material was blood.

The CDR3 region is CASRLGPYEEQYF. CDR3 in DNA: TGTGCCAGCCGTTTAGGGCCCTACGAGGAGCAGTACTTC. The chain joins TRBV28 to TRBJ2-1, with D hard to call. The J call is uncertain, as TRBJ2-7 better fits the DNA end. Germline V gene sequence: CDR1 MDHEN, CDR2 SYDVKM. The CDR3 is 13 amino acids.